This T cell receptor beta chain was identified in a study of blood T cell repertoires in COVID-19. Whole-study context: Specimens from acute and convalescent COVID-19 originated in the United States, Italy and Spain.

There are 14 residues in the CDR3. The junction had 8 bases not matched to a gene; V was cut back by 5 bases and J by 5 bases. In germline, CDR1 is SGHVS, CDR2 FQNEAQ. In the authors' workflow: Cell counts per sample came from amplifying reference gene primers. Sequencing used immunoSEQ multiplex PCR; TCRdb keeps in-frame clones, though not all of them. V and J calls and clone size are copied from that table; D and trimming were computed from the DNA. The table shows roughly 180,000 clones, with 80% to 90% occurring only once. Enrolment of Seattle patients took place during active infection, and they were followed longitudinally.

This TCR derives from a woman between 50 and 59 years old with COVID-19, enrolled during active disease. V is TRBV7-8 and J is TRBJ1-1, with TRBD1 identical over 7 bases. The sequenced material came from peripheral blood. The CDR3 DNA reads TGTGCCAGCAGCATCCAGACAGGGAGGACTGAAGCTTTCTTT. Protein product: CASSIQTGRTEAFF.